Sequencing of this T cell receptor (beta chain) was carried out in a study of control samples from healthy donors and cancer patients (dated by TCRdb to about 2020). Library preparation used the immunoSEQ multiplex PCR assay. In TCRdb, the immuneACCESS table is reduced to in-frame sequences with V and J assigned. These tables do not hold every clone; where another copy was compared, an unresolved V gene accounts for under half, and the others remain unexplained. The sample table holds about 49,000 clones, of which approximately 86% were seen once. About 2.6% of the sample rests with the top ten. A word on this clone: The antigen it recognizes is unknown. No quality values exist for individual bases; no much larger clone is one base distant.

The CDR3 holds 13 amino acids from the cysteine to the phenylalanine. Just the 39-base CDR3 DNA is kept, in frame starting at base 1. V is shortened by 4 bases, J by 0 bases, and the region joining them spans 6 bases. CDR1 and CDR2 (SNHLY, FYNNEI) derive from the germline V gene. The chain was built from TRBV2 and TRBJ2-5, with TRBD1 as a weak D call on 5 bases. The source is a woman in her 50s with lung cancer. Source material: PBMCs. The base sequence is TGTGCCAGCAGTGGACAGAACCAAGAGACCCAGTACTTC. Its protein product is CASSGQNQETQYF.